This is a list of T cell receptor beta chains from one sample in a study of shared clonotypes between healthy human individuals. Clones were read by immunoSEQ multiplex PCR, and TCRdb kept only the in-frame ones, dropping some. Among 500,000 or so clones listed, 95% to 97% were seen once. The sample comprised naive CD4+ T cells sorted from blood. All receptors derive from a woman aged 30 to 39 in good health. The conserved cysteine and the conserved F or W are not part of the CDR3 here. Rows give clone size only sometimes, using once, few, many, or a class for an expanded clone.

v_call	clone_size	j_call	cdr3_aa
TRBV2	NA	TRBJ2-3	ASSERDLGVTDTQY
TRBV13	once	TRBJ2-2	ASSLLAGGGELF
TRBV28	NA	TRBJ1-2	ASSPVDRGHYGYT
TRBV2	NA	TRBJ2-1	ASSAGTSFNEQF
TRBV5-1	NA	TRBJ2-5	ASSPRGGGETQY
TRBV19	NA	TRBJ1-2	ASSPAHGVYT
TRBV7-2	NA	TRBJ2-7	ASSGGMHYEQY
TRBV28	once	TRBJ2-7	ASSFPGQGGKRARYEQY
TRBV11-2	NA	TRBJ2-7	ASSLVGQGNSYEQY
TRBV2	once	TRBJ2-7	ASGPPRVSNSYEQY
TRBV29-1	NA	TRBJ2-3	SVGWDSNSDTQY
TRBV2	NA	TRBJ1-4	ASSERFLTEKLF
TRBV5-6	NA	TRBJ2-3	ASSLGLAGGDTQY
TRBV5-4	NA	TRBJ2-1	ASSGAGGGTSSYNEQF
TRBV6-5	NA	TRBJ2-7	ASSDSKGEQY
TRBV25-1	NA	TRBJ1-4	ASSDQTGAGEKLF
TRBV7-9	NA	TRBJ2-4	ASSSGTGGYIQY
TRBV28	NA	TRBJ1-1	ASSLQGAVDTEAF
TRBV10-1	NA	TRBJ1-1	ASSESGVPPATEAF
TRBV6-1	NA	TRBJ2-7	ASTLGGTPEQY
TRBV7-2	NA	TRBJ2-3	ASSLDRGQDTQY
TRBV14	NA	TRBJ2-5	ASSRQVRETQY
TRBV27	NA	TRBJ2-7	ASGLAGDASYEQY
TRBV28	NA	TRBJ1-2	ASSLTGDYYGYT
TRBV11-2	NA	TRBJ2-7	ASSLGGQDYEQY
TRBV28	once	TRBJ1-4	ASTLDRGGTNEKLF
TRBV28	NA	TRBJ2-2	ASVRGSNTGELF
TRBV18	NA	TRBJ2-7	ASSPMDTSLYEQY
TRBV28	NA	TRBJ2-4	ASSLIGGTGLAKNIQY
TRBV19	NA	TRBJ1-5	ASSLRDRSYSNQPQH
TRBV29-1	NA	NA	SAGHYYEQY
TRBV15	NA	TRBJ2-1	ATSRTGSSYNEQF
TRBV5-1	NA	TRBJ2-3	ASSPGVSTDTQY
TRBV7-9	once	TRBJ2-7	ASSFSRDSSYEQY
TRBV28	once	TRBJ2-5	ASSMGGETQY
TRBV30	few	TRBJ1-5	ACGFPNQPQH
TRBV18	NA	TRBJ2-5	ASSPRGYQETQY
TRBV10-3	NA	TRBJ2-5	AISESTPAGETQY
TRBV28	once	TRBJ2-7	ASSLLQGSYEQY
TRBV5-4	NA	TRBJ2-7	ASSLVGGPLRKQY
TRBV7-9	NA	TRBJ2-5	ASSLQQETQY
TRBV7-8	NA	TRBJ1-3	ASSYYAEGASGNTIY